This is a list of T cell receptor beta chains from one sample in a study of blood T cell repertoires in COVID-19. TCRdb's table, derived via immunoSEQ multiplex PCR, lists solely in-frame clones and lacks some. The sample consists of 350,000 to 450,000 clones, approximately 87% of them appearing once. The sequenced sample consisted of PBMCs or T cells enriched from blood (not recorded which). All receptors derive from a man in his forties in a cohort exposed to, infected with or recovered from COVID-19 (not recorded which). Both conserved end residues are part of each CDR3. Each record gives: V gene, J gene, D gene, clone size, CDR3 DNA, CDR3 protein. The D gene is left open where the match is weak. Clone size is shown for a subset of rows, as once, few, many or a class of expanded clone.

TRBV30	TRBJ1-1	-	-	TGTGCCTGGAACAGGGTAGGGACTGAAGCTTTCTTT	CAWNRVGTEAFF
TRBV7-2	TRBJ2-7	TRBD2	-	TGTGCCAGCAGCGGACTAGCGGGCTACGAGCAGTACTTC	CASSGLAGYEQYF
TRBV30	TRBJ1-1	TRBD1	few	TGTGCCTGGAGTAGGGACAGGGGCACCACTGAAGCTTTCTTT	CAWSRDRGTTEAFF
TRBV25-1	TRBJ2-2	TRBD1	-	TGTGCCAGCAGGGACAGGGGGGGGCCCGGGGAGCTGTTTTTT	CASRDRGGPGELFF
TRBV28	TRBJ2-7	TRBD2	-	TGTGCCAGCTTGGGCGGGGGAGGGTACGAGCAGTACTTC	CASLGGGGYEQYF
TRBV28	TRBJ1-1	TRBD1	-	TGTGCCAGCAGTCATCGAGGGGGCGGGACTGAAGCTTTCTTT	CASSHRGGGTEAFF
TRBV7-9	TRBJ1-1	-	-	TGTGCCAGCAGCTATCAAGGGGGTCGCACTGAAGCTTTCTTT	CASSYQGGRTEAFF
TRBV27	TRBJ1-5	-	-	TGTGCCAGCAGTTTCGTGGGCCAGCCCCAGCATTTT	CASSFVGQPQHF
TRBV4-1	TRBJ1-5	-	-	TGCGCCAGCAGCCAATATCCCCTTGGATCAGGGGTAAACCAGCCCCAGCATTTT	CASSQYPLGSGVNQPQHF
TRBV6-5	TRBJ1-2	TRBD1	-	TGTGCCAGCAGACCCGGACAGGGTGACCTCTATGGCTACACCTTC	CASRPGQGDLYGYTF
TRBV27	TRBJ1-2	-	-	TGTGCCAGCAGTCCCACCGCCTACAGCTATGGCTACACCTTC	CASSPTAYSYGYTF
TRBV5-4	TRBJ1-2	-	-	TGTGCCAGCAGCTTGGTACAGGAGTATGGCTACACCTTC	CASSLVQEYGYTF
TRBV10-3	TRBJ2-1	TRBD2	-	TGTGCCATCAGTGAAGGGCGTAGCGGGAGTTTGGGCAATGAGCAGTTCTTC	CAISEGRSGSLGNEQFF